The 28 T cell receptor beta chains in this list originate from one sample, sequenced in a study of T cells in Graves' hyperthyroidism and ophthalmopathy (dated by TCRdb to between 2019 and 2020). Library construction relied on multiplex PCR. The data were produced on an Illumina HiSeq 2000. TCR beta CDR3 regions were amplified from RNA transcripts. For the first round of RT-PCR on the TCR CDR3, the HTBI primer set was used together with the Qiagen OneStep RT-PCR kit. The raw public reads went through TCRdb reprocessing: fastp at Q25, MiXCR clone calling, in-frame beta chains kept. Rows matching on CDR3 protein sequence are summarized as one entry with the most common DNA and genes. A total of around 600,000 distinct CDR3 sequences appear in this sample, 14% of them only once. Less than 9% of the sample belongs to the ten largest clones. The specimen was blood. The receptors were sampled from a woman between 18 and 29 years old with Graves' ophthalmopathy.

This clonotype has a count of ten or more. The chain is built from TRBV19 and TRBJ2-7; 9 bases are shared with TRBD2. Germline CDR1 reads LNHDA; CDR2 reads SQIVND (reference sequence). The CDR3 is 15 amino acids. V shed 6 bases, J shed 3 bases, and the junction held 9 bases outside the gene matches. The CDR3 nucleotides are TGTGCCAGTAGGGATAGCGGGAGTGGGGTCTACGAGCAGTACTTC. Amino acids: CASRDSGSGVYEQYF.

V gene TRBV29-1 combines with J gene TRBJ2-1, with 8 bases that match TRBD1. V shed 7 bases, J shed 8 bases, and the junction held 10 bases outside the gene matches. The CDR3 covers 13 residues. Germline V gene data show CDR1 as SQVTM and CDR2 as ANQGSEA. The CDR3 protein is CSGSQGVQYEQFF. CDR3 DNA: TGCAGCGGATCACAGGGGGTTCAGTATGAGCAGTTCTTC.

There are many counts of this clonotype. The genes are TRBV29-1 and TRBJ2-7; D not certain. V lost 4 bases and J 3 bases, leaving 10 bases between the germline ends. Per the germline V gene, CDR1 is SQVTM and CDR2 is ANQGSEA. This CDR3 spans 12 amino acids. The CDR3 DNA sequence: TGCAGCGTTGCAGAGCAGAACTACGAGCAGTACTTC. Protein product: CSVAEQNYEQYF.

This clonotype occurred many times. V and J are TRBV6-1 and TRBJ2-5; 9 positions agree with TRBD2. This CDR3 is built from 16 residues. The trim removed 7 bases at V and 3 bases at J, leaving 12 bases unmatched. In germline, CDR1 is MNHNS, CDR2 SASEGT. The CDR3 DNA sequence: TGTGCCAGCATGAGTCGCAGGGCGGGAGGGGAAGAGACCCAGTACTTC. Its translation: CASMSRRAGGEETQYF.

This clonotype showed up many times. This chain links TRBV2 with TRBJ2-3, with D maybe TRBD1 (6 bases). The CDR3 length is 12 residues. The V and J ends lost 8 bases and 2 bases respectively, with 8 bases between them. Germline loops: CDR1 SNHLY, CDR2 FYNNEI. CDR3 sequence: CASRDNTDTQYF. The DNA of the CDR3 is TGTGCCAGCCGGGACAACACAGATACGCAGTATTTT.

As DNA, the CDR3 is TGTGCCAGCAGTTTCTCTAGCGGGAGGACCAGCTACGAGCAGTACTTC. Protein sequence: CASSFSSGRTSYEQYF. This chain joins TRBV28 and TRBJ2-7, with 11 bases that match TRBD2. CDR1 and CDR2 (germline): MDHEN, SYDVKM. The CDR3 contains 16 residues. V lost 3 bases, J lost 3 bases, and 7 bases stayed unmatched.

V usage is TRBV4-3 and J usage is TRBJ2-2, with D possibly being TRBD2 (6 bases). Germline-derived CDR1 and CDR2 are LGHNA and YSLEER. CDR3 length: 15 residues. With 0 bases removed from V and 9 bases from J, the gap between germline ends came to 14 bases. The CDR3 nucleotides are TGCGCCAGCAGCCAAGATATTAGCGGTACGAGGGAGCTGTTTTTT. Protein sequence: CASSQDISGTRELFF.

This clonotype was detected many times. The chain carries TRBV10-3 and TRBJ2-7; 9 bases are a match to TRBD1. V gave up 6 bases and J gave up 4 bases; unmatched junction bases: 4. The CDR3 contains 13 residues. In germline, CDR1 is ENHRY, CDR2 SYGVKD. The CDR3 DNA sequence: TGTGCCATCAGCCCCGGGACAGGGTACGAGCAGTACTTC. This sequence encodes CAISPGTGYEQYF.

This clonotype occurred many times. As DNA, the CDR3 is TGCGCCAGCAAGGGGGCAGGGCAATACGAGCAGTACTTC. It encodes CASKGAGQYEQYF. This chain connects TRBV10-2 to TRBJ2-7; 7 nucleotides line up with TRBD1. CDR3 length equals 13 residues. V was clipped by 7 bases and J by 4 bases; unmatched bases: 7. Germline assignment: CDR1 WSHSY and CDR2 SAAADI.

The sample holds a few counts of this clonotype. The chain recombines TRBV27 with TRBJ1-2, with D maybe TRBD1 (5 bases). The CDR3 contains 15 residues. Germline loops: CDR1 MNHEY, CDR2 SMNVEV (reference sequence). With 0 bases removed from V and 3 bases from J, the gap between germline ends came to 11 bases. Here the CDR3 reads CASSLSTWGDYGYTF. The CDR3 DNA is TGTGCCAGCAGTTTATCGACCTGGGGCGACTATGGCTACACCTTC.

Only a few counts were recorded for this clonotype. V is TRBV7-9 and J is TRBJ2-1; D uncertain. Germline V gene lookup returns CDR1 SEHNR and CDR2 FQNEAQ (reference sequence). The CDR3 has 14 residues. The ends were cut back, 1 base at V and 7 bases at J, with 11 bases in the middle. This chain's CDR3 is CASSLGTGPNEQFF. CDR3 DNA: TGTGCCAGCAGCTTAGGGACGGGTCCGAATGAGCAGTTCTTC.

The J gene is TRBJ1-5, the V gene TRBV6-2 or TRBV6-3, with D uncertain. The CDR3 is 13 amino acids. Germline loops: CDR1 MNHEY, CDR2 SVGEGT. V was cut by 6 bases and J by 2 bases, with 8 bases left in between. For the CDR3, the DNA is TGTGCCAGCAGCAGATGGGGCAATCAGCCCCAGCATTTT. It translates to CASSRWGNQPQHF.

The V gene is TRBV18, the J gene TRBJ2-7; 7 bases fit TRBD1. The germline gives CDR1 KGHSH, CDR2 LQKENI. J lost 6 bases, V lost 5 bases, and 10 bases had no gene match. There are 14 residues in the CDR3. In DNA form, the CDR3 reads TGTGCCAGCTCAGAAGAAGACAGGGCCAGCGAGCAGTACTTC. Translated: CASSEEDRASEQYF. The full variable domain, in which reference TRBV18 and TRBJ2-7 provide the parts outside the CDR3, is NAGVMQNPRHLVRRRGQEARLRCSPMKGHSHVYWYRQLPEEGLKFMVYLQKENIIDESGMPKERFSAEFPKEGPSILRIQQVVRGDSAAYFCASSEEDRASEQYFGPGTRLTVT.

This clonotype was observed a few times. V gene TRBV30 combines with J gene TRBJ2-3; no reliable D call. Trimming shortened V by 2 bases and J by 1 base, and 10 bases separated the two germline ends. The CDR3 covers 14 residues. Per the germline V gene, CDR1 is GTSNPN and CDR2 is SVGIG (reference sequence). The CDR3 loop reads CAWSRVTGTDTQYF. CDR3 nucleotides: TGTGCCTGGAGTAGAGTAACGGGCACAGATACGCAGTATTTT. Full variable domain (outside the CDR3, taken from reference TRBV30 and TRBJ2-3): SQTIHQWPATLVQPVGSPLSLECTVEGTSNPNLYWYRQAAGRGLQLLFYSVGIGQISSEVPQNLSASRPQDRQFILSSKKLLLSDSGFYLCAWSRVTGTDTQYFGPGTRLTVL.

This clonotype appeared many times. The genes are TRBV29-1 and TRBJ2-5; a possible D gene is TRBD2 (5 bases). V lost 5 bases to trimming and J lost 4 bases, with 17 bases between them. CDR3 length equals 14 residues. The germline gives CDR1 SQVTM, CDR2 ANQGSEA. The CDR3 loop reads CSVSGQGSVETQYF. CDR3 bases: TGCAGCGTTTCCGGTCAAGGGAGCGTAGAGACCCAGTACTTC.

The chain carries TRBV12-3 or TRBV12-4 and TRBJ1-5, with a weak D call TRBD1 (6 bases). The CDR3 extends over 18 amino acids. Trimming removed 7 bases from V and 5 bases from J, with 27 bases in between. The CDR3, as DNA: TGTGCCAGCATTGGAGGGGAACAGGGCACCTGGTACCATCAGCCCCAGCATTTT. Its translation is CASIGGEQGTWYHQPQHF.

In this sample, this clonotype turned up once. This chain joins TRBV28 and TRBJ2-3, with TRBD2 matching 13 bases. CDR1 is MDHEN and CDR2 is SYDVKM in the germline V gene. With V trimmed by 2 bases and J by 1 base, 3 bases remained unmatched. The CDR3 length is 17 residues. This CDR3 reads CASSLLGLAGGTDTQYF. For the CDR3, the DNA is TGTGCCAGCAGTTTACTAGGACTAGCGGGAGGCACAGATACGCAGTATTTT. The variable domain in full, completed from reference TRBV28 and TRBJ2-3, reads DVKVTQSSRYLVKRTGEKVFLECVQDMDHENMFWYRQDPGLGLRLIYFSYDVKMKEKGDIPEGYSVSREKKERFSLILESASTNQTSMYLCASSLLGLAGGTDTQYFGPGTRLTVL.

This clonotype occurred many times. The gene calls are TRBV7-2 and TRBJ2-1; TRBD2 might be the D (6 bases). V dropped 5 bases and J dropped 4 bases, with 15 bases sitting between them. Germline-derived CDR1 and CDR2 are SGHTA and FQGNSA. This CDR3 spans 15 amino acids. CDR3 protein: CASSPSGTAYNEQFF. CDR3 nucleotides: TGTGCCAGCAGCCCATCCGGGACTGCGTACAATGAGCAGTTCTTC.

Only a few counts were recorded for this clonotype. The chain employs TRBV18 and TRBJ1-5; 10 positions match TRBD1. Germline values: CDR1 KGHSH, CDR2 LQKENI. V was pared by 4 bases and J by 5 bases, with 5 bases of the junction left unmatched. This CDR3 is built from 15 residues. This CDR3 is CASSQGQGLHQPQHF. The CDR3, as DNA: TGTGCCAGCTCACAGGGACAGGGGCTCCATCAGCCCCAGCATTTT.

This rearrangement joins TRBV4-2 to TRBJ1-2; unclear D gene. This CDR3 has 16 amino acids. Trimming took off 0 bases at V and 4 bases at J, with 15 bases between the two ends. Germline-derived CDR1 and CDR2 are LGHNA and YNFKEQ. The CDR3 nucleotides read TGTGCCAGCAGCCAAGAGGTGGAGGAGTCTTCCTATGGCTACACCTTC. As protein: CASSQEVEESSYGYTF.

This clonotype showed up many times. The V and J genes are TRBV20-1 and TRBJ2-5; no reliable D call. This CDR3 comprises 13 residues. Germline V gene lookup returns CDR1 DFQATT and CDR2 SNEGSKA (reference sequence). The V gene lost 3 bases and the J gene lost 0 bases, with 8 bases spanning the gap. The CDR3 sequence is CSARPAYQETQYF. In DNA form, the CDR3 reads TGCAGTGCTAGGCCCGCGTACCAAGAGACCCAGTACTTC.

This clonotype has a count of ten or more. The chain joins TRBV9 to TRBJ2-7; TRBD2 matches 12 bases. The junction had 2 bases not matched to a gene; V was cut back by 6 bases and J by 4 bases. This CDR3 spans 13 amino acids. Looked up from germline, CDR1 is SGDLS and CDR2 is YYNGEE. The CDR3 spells CASTGLAGYEQYF. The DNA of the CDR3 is TGTGCCAGCACCGGACTAGCGGGATACGAGCAGTACTTC.

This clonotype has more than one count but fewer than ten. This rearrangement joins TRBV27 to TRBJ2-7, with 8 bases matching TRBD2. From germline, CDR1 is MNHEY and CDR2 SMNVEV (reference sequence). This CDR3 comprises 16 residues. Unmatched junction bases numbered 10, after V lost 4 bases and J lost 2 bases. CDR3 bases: TGTGCCAGCAGTTACTCGGGGGGGGATTTAACCTACGAGCAGTACTTC. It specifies CASSYSGGDLTYEQYF.

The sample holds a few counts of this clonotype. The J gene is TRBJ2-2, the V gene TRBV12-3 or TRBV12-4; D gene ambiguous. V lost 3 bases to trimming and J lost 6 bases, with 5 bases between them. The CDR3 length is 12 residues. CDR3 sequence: CASSFVAGELFF. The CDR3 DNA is TGTGCCAGCAGTTTCGTGGCCGGGGAGCTGTTTTTT.

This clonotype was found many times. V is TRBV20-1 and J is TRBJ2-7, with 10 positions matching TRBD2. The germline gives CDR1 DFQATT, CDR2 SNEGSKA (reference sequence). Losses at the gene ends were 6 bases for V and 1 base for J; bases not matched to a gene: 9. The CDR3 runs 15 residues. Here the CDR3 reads CSAQELAGLSYEQYF. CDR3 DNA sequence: TGCAGTGCCCAAGAACTAGCGGGACTTTCCTACGAGCAGTACTTC.

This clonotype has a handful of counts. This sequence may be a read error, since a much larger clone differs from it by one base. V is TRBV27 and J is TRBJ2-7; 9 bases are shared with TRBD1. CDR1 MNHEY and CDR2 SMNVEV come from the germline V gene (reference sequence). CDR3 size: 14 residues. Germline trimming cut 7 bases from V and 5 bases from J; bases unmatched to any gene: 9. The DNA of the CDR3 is TGTGCCAGCAATTCTCGTAGGGACAGGGACGAGCAGTACTTC. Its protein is CASNSRRDRDEQYF.

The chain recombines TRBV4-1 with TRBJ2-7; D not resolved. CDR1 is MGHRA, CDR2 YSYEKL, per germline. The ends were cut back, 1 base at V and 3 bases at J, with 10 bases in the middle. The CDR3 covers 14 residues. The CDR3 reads CASSQGGGGYEQYF. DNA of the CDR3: TGCGCCAGCAGCCAAGGGGGTGGCGGCTACGAGCAGTACTTC.

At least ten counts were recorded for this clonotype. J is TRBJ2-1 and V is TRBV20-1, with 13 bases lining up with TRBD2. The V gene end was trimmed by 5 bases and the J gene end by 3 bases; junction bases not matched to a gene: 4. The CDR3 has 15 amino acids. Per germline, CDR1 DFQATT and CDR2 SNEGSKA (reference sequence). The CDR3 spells CSAGTSGRGYNEQFF. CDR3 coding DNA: TGCAGTGCTGGTACTAGCGGGAGGGGCTACAATGAGCAGTTCTTC.